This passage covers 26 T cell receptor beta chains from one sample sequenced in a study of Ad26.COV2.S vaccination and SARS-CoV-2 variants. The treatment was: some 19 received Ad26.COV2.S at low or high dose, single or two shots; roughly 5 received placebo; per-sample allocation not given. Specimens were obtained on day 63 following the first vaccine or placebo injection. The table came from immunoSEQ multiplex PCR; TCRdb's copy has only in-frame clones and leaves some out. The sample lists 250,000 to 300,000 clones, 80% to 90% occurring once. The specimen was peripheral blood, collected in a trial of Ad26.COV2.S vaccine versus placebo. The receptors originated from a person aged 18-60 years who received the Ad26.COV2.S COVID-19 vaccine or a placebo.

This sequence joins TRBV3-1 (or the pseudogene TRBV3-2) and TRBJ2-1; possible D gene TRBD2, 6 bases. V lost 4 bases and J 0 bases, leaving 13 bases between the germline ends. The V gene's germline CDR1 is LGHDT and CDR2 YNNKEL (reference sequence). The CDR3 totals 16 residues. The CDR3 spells CASSRGLISSYNEQFF. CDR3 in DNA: TGTGCCAGCAGCCGCGGACTAATCAGCTCCTACAATGAGCAGTTCTTC.

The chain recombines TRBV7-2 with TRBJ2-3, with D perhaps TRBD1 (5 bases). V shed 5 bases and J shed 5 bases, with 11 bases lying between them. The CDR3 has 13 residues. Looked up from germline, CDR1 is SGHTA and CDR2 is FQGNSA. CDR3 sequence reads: CASSLQRGDTQYF. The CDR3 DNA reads TGTGCCAGCAGCCTCCAAAGGGGAGATACGCAGTATTTT.

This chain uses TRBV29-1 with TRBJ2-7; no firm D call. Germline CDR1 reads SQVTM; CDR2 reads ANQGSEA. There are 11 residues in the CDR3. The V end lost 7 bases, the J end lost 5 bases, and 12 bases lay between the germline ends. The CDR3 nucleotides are TGCAGCGGATCGGAACACGACGAGCAGTACTTC. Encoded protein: CSGSEHDEQYF.

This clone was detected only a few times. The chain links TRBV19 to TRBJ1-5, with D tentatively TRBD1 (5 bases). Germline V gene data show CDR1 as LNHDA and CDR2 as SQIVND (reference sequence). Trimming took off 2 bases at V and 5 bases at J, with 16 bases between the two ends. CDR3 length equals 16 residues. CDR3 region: CASSILFRGEDQPQHF. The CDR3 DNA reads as TGTGCCAGTAGTATACTCTTTCGGGGCGAGGATCAGCCCCAGCATTTT. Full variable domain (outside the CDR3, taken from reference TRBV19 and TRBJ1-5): DGGITQSPKYLFRKEGQNVTLSCEQNLNHDAMYWYRQDPGQGLRLIYYSQIVNDFQKGDIAEGYSVSREKKESFPLTVTSAQKNPTAFYLCASSILFRGEDQPQHFGDGTRLSIL.

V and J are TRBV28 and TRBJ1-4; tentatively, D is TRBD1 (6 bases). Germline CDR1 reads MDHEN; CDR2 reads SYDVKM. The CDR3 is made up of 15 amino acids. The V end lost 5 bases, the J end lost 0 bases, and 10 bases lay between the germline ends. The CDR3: CASSLRTATNEKLFF. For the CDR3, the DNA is TGTGCCAGCAGTCTGCGGACAGCAACTAATGAAAAACTGTTTTTT.

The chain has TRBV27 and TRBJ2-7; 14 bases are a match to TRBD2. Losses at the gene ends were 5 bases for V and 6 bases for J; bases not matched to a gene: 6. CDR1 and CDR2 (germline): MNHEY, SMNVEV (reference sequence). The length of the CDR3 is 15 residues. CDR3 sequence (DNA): TGTGCCAGCAGTCCCGGGACTAGCGGGAGTGTCGAGCAGTACTTC. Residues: CASSPGTSGSVEQYF.

CDR3: CSASPKGRDYGYTF. The CDR3 DNA reads TGCAGTGCTAGTCCGAAGGGCAGGGACTATGGCTACACCTTC. The chain links TRBV20-1 to TRBJ1-2, with D perhaps TRBD1 (5 bases). The germline V gene encodes CDR1 DFQATT and CDR2 SNEGSKA (reference sequence). Trimming shortened V by 3 bases and J by 3 bases, and 14 bases separated the two germline ends. The CDR3 totals 14 residues.

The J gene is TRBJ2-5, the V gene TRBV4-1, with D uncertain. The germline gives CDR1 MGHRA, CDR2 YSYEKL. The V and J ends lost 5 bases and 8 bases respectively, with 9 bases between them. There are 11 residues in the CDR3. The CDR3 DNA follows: TGCGCCAGCAGCGGATCTTATACCCAGTACTTC. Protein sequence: CASSGSYTQYF.

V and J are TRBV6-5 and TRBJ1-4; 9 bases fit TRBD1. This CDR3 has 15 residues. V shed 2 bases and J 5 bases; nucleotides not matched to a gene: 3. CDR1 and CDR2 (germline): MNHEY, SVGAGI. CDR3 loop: CASSYTGQGNEKLFF. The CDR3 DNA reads TGTGCCAGCAGTTACACGGGACAGGGAAATGAAAAACTGTTTTTT.

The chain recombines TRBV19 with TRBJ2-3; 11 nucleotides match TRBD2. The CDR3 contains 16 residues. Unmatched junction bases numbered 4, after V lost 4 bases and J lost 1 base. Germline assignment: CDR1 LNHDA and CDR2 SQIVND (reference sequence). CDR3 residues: CASSSLSGGGTDTQYF. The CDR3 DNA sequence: TGTGCCAGTAGTAGCCTTAGCGGGGGGGGCACAGATACGCAGTATTTT.

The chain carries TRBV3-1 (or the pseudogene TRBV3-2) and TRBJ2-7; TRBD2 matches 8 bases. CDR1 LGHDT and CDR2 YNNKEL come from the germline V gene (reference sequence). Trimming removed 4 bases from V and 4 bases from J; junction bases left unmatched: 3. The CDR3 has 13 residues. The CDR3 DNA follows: TGTGCCAGCAGCCGAGCGGGAGCGTACGAGCAGTACTTC. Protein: CASSRAGAYEQYF.

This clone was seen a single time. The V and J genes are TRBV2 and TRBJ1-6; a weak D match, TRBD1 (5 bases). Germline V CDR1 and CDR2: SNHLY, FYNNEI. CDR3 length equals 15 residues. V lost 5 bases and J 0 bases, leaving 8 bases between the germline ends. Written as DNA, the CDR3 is TGTGCCAGCAGTTTCGACAGCTCCTATAATTCACCCCTCCACTTT. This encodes CASSFDSSYNSPLHF.

The CDR3 bases are TGTGCCAGCAGCTCTCAGACAGGTTTAGGTTCACCCCTCCACTTT. Its translation: CASSSQTGLGSPLHF. The gene calls are TRBV7-2 and TRBJ1-6, with D maybe TRBD1 (6 bases). Germline V gene data show CDR1 as SGHTA and CDR2 as FQGNSA. The CDR3 extends over 15 amino acids. The V end was cut by 4 bases, the J end by 9 bases, with 16 bases between.

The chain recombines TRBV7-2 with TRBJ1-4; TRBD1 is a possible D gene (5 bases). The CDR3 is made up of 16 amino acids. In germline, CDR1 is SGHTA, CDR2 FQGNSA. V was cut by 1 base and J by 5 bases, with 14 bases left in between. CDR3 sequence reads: CASSLGGWGKNEKLFF. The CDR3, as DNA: TGTGCCAGCAGCTTAGGTGGGTGGGGGAAAAATGAAAAACTGTTTTTT.

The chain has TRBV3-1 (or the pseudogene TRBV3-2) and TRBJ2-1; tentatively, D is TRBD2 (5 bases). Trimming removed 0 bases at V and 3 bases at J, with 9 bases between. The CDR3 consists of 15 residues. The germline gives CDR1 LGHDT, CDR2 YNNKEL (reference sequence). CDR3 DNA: TGTGCCAGCAGCCAAGATCTCGGGGTCTACAATGAGCAGTTCTTC. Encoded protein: CASSQDLGVYNEQFF.

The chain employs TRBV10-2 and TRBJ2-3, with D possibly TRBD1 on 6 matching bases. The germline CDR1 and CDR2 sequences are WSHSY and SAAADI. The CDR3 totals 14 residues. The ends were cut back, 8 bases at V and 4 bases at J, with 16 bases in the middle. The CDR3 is CASGITGNADTQYF. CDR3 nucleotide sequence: TGCGCCAGCGGTATCACAGGGAACGCAGATACGCAGTATTTT.

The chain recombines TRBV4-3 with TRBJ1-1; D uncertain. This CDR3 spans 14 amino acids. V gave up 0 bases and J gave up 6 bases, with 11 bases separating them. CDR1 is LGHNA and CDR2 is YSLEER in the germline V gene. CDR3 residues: CASSQDKGGPEAFF. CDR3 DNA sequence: TGCGCCAGCAGCCAAGACAAGGGCGGGCCTGAAGCTTTCTTT.

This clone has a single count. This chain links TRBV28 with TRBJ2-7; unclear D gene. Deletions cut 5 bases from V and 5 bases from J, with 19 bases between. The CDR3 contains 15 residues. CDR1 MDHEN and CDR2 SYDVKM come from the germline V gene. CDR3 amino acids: CASSPSWPIPHEQYF. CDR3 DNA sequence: TGTGCCAGCAGTCCCTCCTGGCCCATACCGCACGAGCAGTACTTC.

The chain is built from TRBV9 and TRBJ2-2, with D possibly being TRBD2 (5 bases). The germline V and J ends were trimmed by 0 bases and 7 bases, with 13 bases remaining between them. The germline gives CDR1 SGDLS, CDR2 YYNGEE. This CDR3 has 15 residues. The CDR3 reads CASSVGLAWGGELFF. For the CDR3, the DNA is TGTGCCAGCAGCGTAGGCCTAGCATGGGGCGGGGAGCTGTTTTTT.

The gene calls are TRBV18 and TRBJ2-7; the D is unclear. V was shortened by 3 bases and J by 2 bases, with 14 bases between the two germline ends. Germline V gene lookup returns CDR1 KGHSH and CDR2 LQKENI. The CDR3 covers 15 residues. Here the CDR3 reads CASSPEADGTYEQYF. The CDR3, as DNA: TGTGCCAGCTCACCCGAGGCGGACGGCACCTACGAGCAGTACTTC.

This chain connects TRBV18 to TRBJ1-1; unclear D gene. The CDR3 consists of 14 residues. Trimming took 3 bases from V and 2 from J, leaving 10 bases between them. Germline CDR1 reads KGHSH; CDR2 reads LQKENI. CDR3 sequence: CASSPDFTNTEAFF. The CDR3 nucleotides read TGTGCCAGCTCACCGGACTTTACCAACACTGAAGCTTTCTTT.

CDR3 coding DNA: TGTGCCAGCAGTGTTCTCCCCCTCTCCTACAATGAGCAGTTCTTC. Residues: CASSVLPLSYNEQFF. The chain links TRBV6-4 to TRBJ2-1; D remains ambiguous. In germline, CDR1 is MRHNA, CDR2 SNTAGT. Trimming stripped 4 bases from V and 0 bases from J, with 10 bases between. The CDR3 totals 15 residues.

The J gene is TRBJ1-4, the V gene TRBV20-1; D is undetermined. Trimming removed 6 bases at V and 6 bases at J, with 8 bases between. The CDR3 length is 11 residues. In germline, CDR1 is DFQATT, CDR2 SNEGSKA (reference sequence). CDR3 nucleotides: TGCAGTGCCCCCTGGGATGAAAAACTGTTTTTT. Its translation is CSAPWDEKLFF.

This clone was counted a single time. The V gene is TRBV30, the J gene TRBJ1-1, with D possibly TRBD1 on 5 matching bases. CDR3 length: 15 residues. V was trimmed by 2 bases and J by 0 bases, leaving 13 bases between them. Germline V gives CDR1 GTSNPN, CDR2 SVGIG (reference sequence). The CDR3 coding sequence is TGTGCCTGGAGTCACCGGGGCAGGCTGAACACTGAAGCTTTCTTT. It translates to CAWSHRGRLNTEAFF.

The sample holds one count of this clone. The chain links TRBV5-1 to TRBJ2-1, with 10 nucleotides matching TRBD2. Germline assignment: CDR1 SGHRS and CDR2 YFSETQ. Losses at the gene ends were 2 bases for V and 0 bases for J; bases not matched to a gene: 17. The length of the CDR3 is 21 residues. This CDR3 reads CASSLEISLAGARISYNEQFF. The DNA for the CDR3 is TGCGCCAGCAGCTTAGAGATATCCCTAGCGGGAGCTCGAATCTCCTACAATGAGCAGTTCTTC.

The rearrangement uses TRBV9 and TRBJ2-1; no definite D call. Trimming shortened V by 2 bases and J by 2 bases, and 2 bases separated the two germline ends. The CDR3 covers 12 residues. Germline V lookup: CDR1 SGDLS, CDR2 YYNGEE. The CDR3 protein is CASSVAYNEQFF. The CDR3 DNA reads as TGTGCCAGCAGCGTCGCCTACAATGAGCAGTTCTTC.